A single sample gave rise to the 32 T cell receptor beta chains below, sequenced in a study of T cell responses to AZD1222 COVID-19 vaccine. The protocol was immunoSEQ multiplex PCR, while the TCRdb copy is restricted to in-frame clones and leaves out a portion. The profile shows about 94,000 clones, about 85% of them singletons. The source was peripheral blood, collected 28 days after the second AZD1222 dose. These receptor sequences come from an adult who received the AZD1222 COVID-19 vaccine.

This chain links TRBV4-2 with TRBJ1-4; D perhaps matches TRBD1 (5 bases). V was shortened by 3 bases and J by 3 bases, with 11 bases between the two germline ends. The CDR3 runs 15 residues. Germline V gives CDR1 LGHNA, CDR2 YNFKEQ. The CDR3 coding sequence is TGTGCCAGCAGCCACCTCCGGGGGGCTAATGAAAAACTGTTTTTT. This encodes CASSHLRGANEKLFF.

The chain has TRBV27 and TRBJ1-5; TRBD1 matches at 8 bases. CDR3 size: 14 residues. CDR1 and CDR2 from the germline V gene are MNHEY and SMNVEV (reference sequence). Germline trimming cut 6 bases from V and 6 bases from J; bases unmatched to any gene: 7. Written as DNA, the CDR3 is TGTGCCAGCAGGTCTTCAGGGGGCGGTCAGCCCCAGCATTTT. Translation: CASRSSGGGQPQHF.

The V gene is TRBV10-3, the J gene TRBJ2-2; D remains unclear. V shed 5 bases and J shed 7 bases, with 8 bases lying between them. The CDR3 covers 12 residues. Looked up from germline, CDR1 is ENHRY and CDR2 is SYGVKD. The CDR3 reads CAISPGGGELFF. As DNA, the CDR3 is TGTGCCATCAGTCCCGGCGGCGGGGAGCTGTTTTTT.

This clone has only a few counts. This specimen includes other DNA sequences encoding the same CDR3. The chain carries TRBV18 and TRBJ2-5; D is unresolved. CDR3 length equals 11 residues. Trimming pared 3 bases from V and 1 base from J, leaving 0 bases between. Germline CDR1 and CDR2: KGHSH and LQKENI. The CDR3: CASSPQETQYF. The CDR3 DNA follows: TGTGCCAGCTCACCCCAAGAGACCCAGTACTTC.

J is TRBJ2-5 and V is TRBV5-1; TRBD1 agrees at 10 bases. This CDR3 is built from 18 residues. V dropped 5 bases and J dropped 4; count of bases not matched to a gene: 17. Germline V gives CDR1 SGHRS, CDR2 YFSETQ. The CDR3 is CASSLSILLGQGLETQYF. Here the CDR3 DNA reads TGCGCCAGCAGTTTGTCAATTTTACTGGGACAGGGGCTAGAGACCCAGTACTTC.

The chain carries TRBV15 and TRBJ1-5; 8 bases align to TRBD1. Germline trimming cut 5 bases from V and 5 bases from J; bases unmatched to any gene: 8. This CDR3 region has 15 residues. The germline V gene has CDR1 LNHNV and CDR2 YYDKDF (reference sequence). The CDR3 spells CATSHGQGGYQPQHF. CDR3 DNA sequence: TGTGCCACCAGCCACGGACAGGGAGGCTATCAGCCCCAGCATTTT.

As regards this clone: An end of the junction does not agree with germline; a read error may underlie this. This rearrangement joins TRBV2 to TRBJ1-4, with 7 bases aligning to TRBD1. The CDR3 sequence is 13 residues long. Germline loops: CDR1 SNHLY, CDR2 FYNNEI. CDR3 DNA: TGTGCCAGGAAACAGGGGACTAATGGAAAACTGTTTTTT. It translates to CARKQGTNGKLFF.

The chain is built from TRBV5-1 and TRBJ2-1, with D tentatively TRBD2 (6 bases). Germline CDR1 reads SGHRS; CDR2 reads YFSETQ. This CDR3 comprises 15 residues. The germline V and J ends were trimmed by 4 bases and 9 bases, with 20 bases remaining between them. This CDR3 reads CASSPEGLPTGEQFF. CDR3 in DNA: TGCGCCAGCAGCCCGGAGGGCCTCCCTACAGGTGAGCAGTTCTTC.

The genes are TRBV7-2 and TRBJ2-3; 10 bases map to TRBD2. The V gene end was trimmed by 3 bases and the J gene end by 0 bases; junction bases not matched to a gene: 6. The germline V gene has CDR1 SGHTA and CDR2 FQGNSA. This CDR3 is built from 17 residues. CDR3 in amino acids: CASSFPGLARSTDTQYF. The CDR3 region has the DNA TGTGCCAGCAGCTTCCCGGGACTAGCGCGTAGCACAGATACGCAGTATTTT.

A note on this clone: The sample holds other DNA sequences that translate to the same CDR3. The chain links TRBV2 to TRBJ2-5; TRBD1 is a possible D gene (5 bases). V was trimmed by 5 bases and J by 4 bases, leaving 11 bases between them. Germline assignment: CDR1 SNHLY and CDR2 FYNNEI. This CDR3 contains 13 residues. CDR3 sequence reads: CASSSQGRETQYF. CDR3 DNA sequence: TGTGCCAGCAGTTCCCAGGGTCGAGAGACCCAGTACTTC.

The J gene is TRBJ2-1, the V gene TRBV7-3; TRBD2 aligns across 8 bases. This CDR3 spans 16 amino acids. The V gene's germline CDR1 is SGHTA and CDR2 FQGTGA. With V trimmed by 0 bases and J by 8 bases, 9 bases remained unmatched. The CDR3 DNA reads TGTGCCAGCAGCTTAACGGGAGCGGGAGCCTATGATGAGCAGTTCTTC. Translated: CASSLTGAGAYDEQFF.

V is TRBV7-6 and J is TRBJ2-1; 9 bases agree with TRBD1. Germline assignment: CDR1 SGHVS and CDR2 FNYEAQ. This CDR3 spans 15 amino acids. With V trimmed by 8 bases and J by 2 bases, 7 bases remained unmatched. The DNA of the CDR3 is TGTGCCAGCCTAACCGGGACAGGGCCCTACAATGAGCAGTTCTTC. It encodes CASLTGTGPYNEQFF.

The V call is TRBV5-1, the J call TRBJ2-7; D is undetermined. Germline V gene lookup returns CDR1 SGHRS and CDR2 YFSETQ. V lost 0 bases and J 6 bases, leaving 10 bases between the germline ends. This CDR3 is 13 amino acids long. The CDR3 loop is CASSLESTAEQYF. The CDR3 nucleotides read TGCGCCAGCAGCTTGGAGTCAACAGCCGAGCAGTACTTC.

The genes are TRBV5-6 and TRBJ2-3; 8 bases line up with TRBD1. Germline lookup yields CDR1 SGHDT and CDR2 YYEEEE. The CDR3 consists of 16 residues. Trimming cost V 0 bases and J 3 bases; bases outside gene matches: 6. For the CDR3, the DNA is TGTGCCAGCAGCTTGGCCGCCAGGGGGCAGACAGATACGCAGTATTTT. Encoded protein: CASSLAARGQTDTQYF. The full variable domain, rest sourced from reference TRBV5-6 and TRBJ2-3, is DAGVTQSPTHLIKTRGQQVTLRCSPKSGHDTVSWYQQALGQGPQFIFQYYEEEERQRGNFPDRFSGHQFPNYSSELNVNALLLGDSALYLCASSLAARGQTDTQYFGPGTRLTVL.

This rearrangement joins TRBV7-2 to TRBJ1-3; D possibly corresponds to TRBD1 (5 bases). The CDR3 is 14 amino acids. Germline V gene data show CDR1 as SGHTA and CDR2 as FQGNSA. The germline V and J ends were trimmed by 5 bases and 4 bases, with 12 bases remaining between them. CDR3 nucleotide sequence: TGTGCCAGCAGCCCGACAGTCGGGGGAAACACCATATATTTT. It codes for CASSPTVGGNTIYF. Together with reference TRBV7-2 and TRBJ1-3, the CDR3 gives the full variable domain: GAGVSQSPSNKVTEKGKDVELRCDPISGHTALYWYRQSLGQGLEFLIYFQGNSAPDKSGLPSDRFSAERTGGSVSTLTIQRTQQEDSAVYLCASSPTVGGNTIYFGEGSWLTVV.

CDR3: CAISGHRPNTEAFF. DNA for the CDR3: TGTGCCATCAGTGGTCACAGGCCGAACACTGAAGCTTTCTTT. The rearrangement links TRBV10-3 to TRBJ1-1; possibly TRBD1 for D (5 bases). CDR1 ENHRY and CDR2 SYGVKD come from the germline V gene. This CDR3 is 14 amino acids long. The V gene lost 4 bases and the J gene lost 1 base, with 10 bases spanning the gap.

The chain recombines TRBV5-1 with TRBJ2-7, with 8 nucleotides matching TRBD1. V shed 4 bases and J 0 bases; nucleotides not matched to a gene: 9. The germline V gene encodes CDR1 SGHRS and CDR2 YFSETQ. The CDR3 length is 16 residues. DNA of the CDR3: TGCGCCAGCAGCAAGGAGACAGGGGTCAGCTCCTACGAGCAGTACTTC. Amino acids: CASSKETGVSSYEQYF.

The chain couples TRBV2 to TRBJ1-5, with D perhaps TRBD1 (5 bases). The CDR3 has 14 residues. V was clipped by 10 bases and J by 2 bases, with 15 bases between them. CDR1 SNHLY and CDR2 FYNNEI come from the germline V gene. CDR3 DNA: TGTGCCACACAGGATAAGGGAGGCAATCAGCCCCAGCATTTT. Amino acid sequence: CATQDKGGNQPQHF.

V gene TRBV6-2 or TRBV6-3 combines with J gene TRBJ2-3, with D uncertain. The CDR3 sequence is 18 residues long. Germline CDR1 is MNHEY and CDR2 is SVGEGT. Trimming removed 2 bases from V and 4 bases from J, with 22 bases in between. The chain's CDR3 is CASSYRLSEAGGADTQYF. CDR3 bases: TGTGCCAGCAGTTACCGCCTATCGGAAGCAGGTGGAGCAGATACGCAGTATTTT.

V gene TRBV19 combines with J gene TRBJ2-2; weak D call: TRBD1 (5 bases). CDR1 LNHDA and CDR2 SQIVND come from the germline V gene (reference sequence). Trimming took off 6 bases at V and 3 bases at J, with 14 bases between the two ends. The CDR3 consists of 15 residues. CDR3 protein: CASRKKGVYTGELFF. The CDR3 region has the DNA TGTGCCAGTAGAAAAAAAGGGGTGTACACCGGGGAGCTGTTTTTT.

About this clone itself: This sample also contains other DNA sequences that code for the same CDR3. The chain recombines TRBV7-2 with TRBJ1-5; D not certain. Per germline, CDR1 SGHTA and CDR2 FQGNSA. The V and J ends lost 1 base and 0 bases respectively, with 10 bases between them. The CDR3 has 16 amino acids. The CDR3 is CASSLVGSPSNQPQHF. The CDR3 DNA is TGTGCCAGCAGCTTAGTGGGGAGCCCTAGCAATCAGCCCCAGCATTTT.

The chain combines TRBV7-9 with TRBJ1-1; tentative D call: TRBD1 (5 bases). V was trimmed by 5 bases and J by 1 base, leaving 8 bases between them. The CDR3 is 13 amino acids. Germline V gene sequence: CDR1 SEHNR, CDR2 FQNEAQ (reference sequence). The chain's CDR3 is CASSDRPNTEAFF. The CDR3 DNA sequence: TGTGCCAGCAGCGACAGACCGAACACTGAAGCTTTCTTT.

The chain employs TRBV28 and TRBJ1-2; D remains unclear. Trimming shortened V by 4 bases and J by 9 bases, and 12 bases separated the two germline ends. The CDR3 length is 12 residues. CDR1 is MDHEN and CDR2 is SYDVKM in the germline V gene. CDR3 DNA sequence: TGTGCCAGCAGTTCGCGAGGAGGAAGCTACACCTTC. This gives the protein CASSSRGGSYTF.

The rearrangement uses TRBV28 and TRBJ2-1; D is uncertain. The V end was cut by 1 base, the J end by 1 base, with 5 bases between. Germline V lookup: CDR1 MDHEN, CDR2 SYDVKM. CDR3 length: 14 amino acids. The CDR3 loop reads CASSLLHSYNEQFF. In DNA, the CDR3 is TGTGCCAGCAGTTTATTGCATTCCTACAATGAGCAGTTCTTC.

The V gene is TRBV10-1, the J gene TRBJ2-7; D tentatively reads TRBD1 or TRBD2 (5 bases each). The CDR3 spans 13 residues. V was pared by 4 bases and J by 3 bases, with 10 bases between. CDR1 and CDR2 from the germline V gene are WNHNN and SYGVQD (reference sequence). This CDR3 is CASSGDPFYEQYF. As DNA, the CDR3 is TGCGCCAGCAGTGGGGACCCATTCTACGAGCAGTACTTC.

This chain links TRBV4-3 with TRBJ2-1; D perhaps matches TRBD2 (5 bases). The CDR3 extends over 14 amino acids. Trimming removed 4 bases from V and 0 bases from J, with 7 bases in between. Germline CDR1 reads LGHNA; CDR2 reads YSLEER. The CDR3: CASSLAYSYNEQFF. CDR3 bases: TGCGCCAGCAGCCTAGCGTACTCCTACAATGAGCAGTTCTTC.

Details on this clone: Distinct nucleotide sequences in the sample also encode this CDR3. The chain has TRBV7-3 and TRBJ2-2; no clear D gene. The CDR3 is made up of 14 amino acids. Germline-derived CDR1 and CDR2 are SGHTA and FQGTGA. Trimming left V 2 bases short and J 1 base short, with 5 bases between. CDR3 in DNA: TGTGCCAGCAGCTTAGGGCTGAACACCGGGGAGCTGTTTTTT. It translates to CASSLGLNTGELFF.

The rearrangement joins TRBV7-2 to TRBJ1-4; perhaps TRBD1 as D (6 bases). CDR1 and CDR2 from the germline V gene are SGHTA and FQGNSA. Trimming took 4 bases from V and 8 from J, leaving 17 bases between them. This CDR3 has 15 amino acids. The CDR3 bases are TGTGCCAGCAGCTCCTTGGGAGGGGGTATAGAAAAACTGTTTTTT. Protein sequence: CASSSLGGGIEKLFF. Complete variable domain (other parts from reference TRBV7-2 and TRBJ1-4): GAGVSQSPSNKVTEKGKDVELRCDPISGHTALYWYRQSLGQGLEFLIYFQGNSAPDKSGLPSDRFSAERTGGSVSTLTIQRTQQEDSAVYLCASSSLGGGIEKLFFGSGTQLSVL.

The chain employs TRBV19 and TRBJ1-4; D is ambiguous. CDR1 is LNHDA, CDR2 SQIVND, per germline (reference sequence). The V end lost 1 base, the J end lost 8 bases, and 8 bases lay between the germline ends. The CDR3 extends over 13 amino acids. The CDR3 coding sequence is TGTGCCAGTAGTATAGGCAGCCGGGAAAAACTGTTTTTT. It specifies CASSIGSREKLFF.

CDR3 sequence reads: CASSFSGGNYEQYF. CDR3 in DNA: TGTGCCAGCAGTTTTAGCGGGGGAAACTACGAGCAGTACTTC. V and J are TRBV27 and TRBJ2-7; 9 bases match TRBD2. J lost 3 bases, V lost 3 bases, and 3 bases had no gene match. The germline gives CDR1 MNHEY, CDR2 SMNVEV (reference sequence). CDR3 length: 14 amino acids.

CDR3 residues: CASHPRVSTGELFF. DNA of the CDR3: TGTGCCAGTCATCCCCGGGTTTCAACCGGGGAGCTGTTTTTT. The V gene is TRBV6-5, the J gene TRBJ2-2, with D unresolved. The length of the CDR3 is 14 residues. Germline-derived CDR1 and CDR2 are MNHEY and SVGAGI. Trimming cost V 9 bases and J 5 bases, with 16 bases left between them.

This sequence joins TRBV30 and TRBJ1-2; D is unclear. Germline V CDR1 and CDR2: GTSNPN, SVGIG (reference sequence). The V and J ends lost 1 base and 2 bases respectively, with 5 bases between them. CDR3 size: 12 residues. The CDR3 nucleotides are TGTGCCTGGAGTGCTGGGAACTATGGCTACACCTTC. As protein: CAWSAGNYGYTF.